Below, one T cell receptor beta chain is given with its context. What it binds is unknown. This specimen belongs to a study of cytomegalovirus exposure and HLA in healthy donors. The study, taken as a whole, reports: In a later analysis, CMV-associated beta chains were mostly HLA-associated, it appeared. Cytomegalovirus association was assigned to approximately 180 TCR beta chains. CMV serostatus was the only recorded immune exposure for donors.

CDR1 SGHTA and CDR2 FQGNSA come from the germline V gene. This CDR3 is built from 15 residues. Unmatched junction bases numbered 9, after V lost 5 bases and J lost 4 bases. Use of 60 Vbeta and 13 Jbeta primers characterized the PCR. Sequenced by immunoSEQ multiplex PCR; TCRdb stores in-frame clones only, minus some. In all, the sample yields approximately 150,000 clones. The receptor was isolated from a woman aged 40 to 50 in good health and CMV-seronegative. Sequences were obtained from PBMCs. V and J are TRBV7-2 and TRBJ1-2, with TRBD1 identical over 8 bases. CDR3 DNA sequence: TGTGCCAGCAGCAGCCGGACAGGGCTGAGCTATGGCTACACCTTC. Protein sequence: CASSSRTGLSYGYTF. Using reference TRBV7-2 and TRBJ1-2 for the parts outside the CDR3, the full variable domain is GAGVSQSPSNKVTEKGKDVELRCDPISGHTALYWYRQSLGQGLEFLIYFQGNSAPDKSGLPSDRFSAERTGGSVSTLTIQRTQQEDSAVYLCASSSRTGLSYGYTFGSGTRLTVV.